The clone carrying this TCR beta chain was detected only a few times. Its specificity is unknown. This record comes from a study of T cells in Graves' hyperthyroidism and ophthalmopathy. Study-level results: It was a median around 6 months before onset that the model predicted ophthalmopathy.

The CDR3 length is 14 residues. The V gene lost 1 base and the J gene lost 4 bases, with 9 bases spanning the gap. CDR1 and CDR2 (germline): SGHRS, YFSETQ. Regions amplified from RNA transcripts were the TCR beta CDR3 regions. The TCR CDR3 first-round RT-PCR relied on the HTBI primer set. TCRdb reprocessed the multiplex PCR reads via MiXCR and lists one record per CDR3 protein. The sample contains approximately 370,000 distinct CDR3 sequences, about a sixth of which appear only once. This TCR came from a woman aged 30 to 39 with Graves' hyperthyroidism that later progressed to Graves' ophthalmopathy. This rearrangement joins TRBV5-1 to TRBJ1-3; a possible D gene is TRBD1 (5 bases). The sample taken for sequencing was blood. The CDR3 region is CASSLNGQGNTIYF. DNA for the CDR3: TGCGCCAGCAGCTTGAACGGACAAGGAAACACCATATATTTT.